This T cell receptor beta chain was retrieved from a study of T cell responses to AZD1222 COVID-19 vaccine. Generated by immunoSEQ multiplex PCR, the TCRdb table keeps only in-frame clones and is missing some. The sample carries around 100,000 clones, about 90% recorded once. The length of the CDR3 is 12 residues. Trimming left V 0 bases short and J 7 bases short, with 7 bases between. Germline V gene data show CDR1 as SGHNT and CDR2 as YYREEE (reference sequence). This clone is a singleton in its sample. The source of this sequence is an adult in good health. The specimen comprised peripheral blood, sampled on day 0 of AZD1222 vaccination. The chain recombines TRBV5-4 with TRBJ1-1; D is possibly TRBD1 (6 bases). The CDR3 sequence is CASSLDRDEAFF. The CDR3 DNA is TGTGCCAGCAGCTTGGACAGGGATGAAGCTTTCTTT.